This record covers a single TCR beta chain. This sample stems from a study of cytomegalovirus exposure and HLA in healthy donors. The PCR made use of 60 Vbeta and 13 Jbeta primers. The data were produced by immunoSEQ multiplex PCR, yet TCRdb's version contains in-frame clones alone and is incomplete. The profile shows approximately 170,000 clones, roughly 83% of them singletons. The germline V gene encodes CDR1 SQVTM and CDR2 ANQGSEA. This CDR3 is built from 15 residues. Sequencing was performed on PBMCs. The chain recombines TRBV29-1 with TRBJ2-5, with 7 bases that match TRBD1. The J call is uncertain, as TRBJ2-7 better fits the DNA end. The clonotype originates from a boy aged 2-15 years in good health and CMV-seronegative. As DNA, the CDR3 is TGCAGCGTTCTCCACCCGGGACAGAGTAAATACGAGCAGTACTTC. Translating gives CSVLHPGQSKYEQYF.